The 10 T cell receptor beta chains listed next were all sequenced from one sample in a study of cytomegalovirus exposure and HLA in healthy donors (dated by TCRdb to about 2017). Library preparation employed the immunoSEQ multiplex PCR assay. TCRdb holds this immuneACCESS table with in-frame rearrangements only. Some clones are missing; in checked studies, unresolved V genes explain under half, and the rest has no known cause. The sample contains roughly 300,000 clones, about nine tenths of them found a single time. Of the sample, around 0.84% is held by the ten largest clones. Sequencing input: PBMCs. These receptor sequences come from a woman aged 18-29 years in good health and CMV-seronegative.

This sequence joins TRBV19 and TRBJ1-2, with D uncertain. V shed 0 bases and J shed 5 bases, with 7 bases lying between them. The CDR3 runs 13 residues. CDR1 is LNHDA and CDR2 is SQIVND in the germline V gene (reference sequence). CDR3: CASSIEQQYGYTF. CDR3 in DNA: TGTGCCAGTAGTATAGAACAGCAGTATGGCTACACCTTC.

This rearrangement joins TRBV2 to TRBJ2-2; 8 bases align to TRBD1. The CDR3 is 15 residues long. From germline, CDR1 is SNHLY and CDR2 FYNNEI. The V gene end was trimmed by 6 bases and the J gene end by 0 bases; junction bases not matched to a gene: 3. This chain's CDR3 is CASSGTGSNTGELFF. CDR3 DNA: TGTGCCAGCAGCGGGACAGGTTCGAACACCGGGGAGCTGTTTTTT.

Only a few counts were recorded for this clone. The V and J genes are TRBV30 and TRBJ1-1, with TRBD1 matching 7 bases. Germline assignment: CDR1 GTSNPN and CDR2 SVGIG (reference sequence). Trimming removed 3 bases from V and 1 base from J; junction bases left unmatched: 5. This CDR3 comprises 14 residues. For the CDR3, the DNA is TGTGCCTGGAGATCGGGACAGTGGAACACTGAAGCTTTCTTT. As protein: CAWRSGQWNTEAFF.

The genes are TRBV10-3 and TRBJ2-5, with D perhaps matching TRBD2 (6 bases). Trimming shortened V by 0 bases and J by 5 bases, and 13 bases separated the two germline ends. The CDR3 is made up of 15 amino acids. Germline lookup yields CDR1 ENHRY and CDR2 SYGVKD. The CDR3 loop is CAISESGGSGETQYF. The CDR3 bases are TGTGCCATCAGTGAGTCAGGAGGGAGTGGGGAGACCCAGTACTTC.

CDR3 in DNA: TGCGCCAGCTCTGGGGGCCCTCAAGAGACCCAGTACTTC. Translation: CASSGGPQETQYF. The rearrangement uses TRBV5-1 and TRBJ2-5; D possibly corresponds to TRBD1 (6 bases). Germline assignment: CDR1 SGHRS and CDR2 YFSETQ. This CDR3 has 13 residues. V was clipped by 7 bases and J by 2 bases, with 12 bases between them.

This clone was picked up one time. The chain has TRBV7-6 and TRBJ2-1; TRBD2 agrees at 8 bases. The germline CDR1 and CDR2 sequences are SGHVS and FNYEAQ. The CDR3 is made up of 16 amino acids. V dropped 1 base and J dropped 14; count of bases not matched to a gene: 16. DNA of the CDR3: TGTGCCAGCAGCTTAGGGTACGGGAGGGATTCGTCCCCCGAGTTCTTC. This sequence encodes CASSLGYGRDSSPEFF. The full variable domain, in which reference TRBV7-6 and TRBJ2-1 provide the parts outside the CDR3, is GAGVSQSPRYKVTKRGQDVALRCDPISGHVSLYWYRQALGQGPEFLTYFNYEAQQDKSGLPNDRFSAERPEGSISTLTIQRTEQRDSAMYRCASSLGYGRDSSPEFFGPGTRLTVL.

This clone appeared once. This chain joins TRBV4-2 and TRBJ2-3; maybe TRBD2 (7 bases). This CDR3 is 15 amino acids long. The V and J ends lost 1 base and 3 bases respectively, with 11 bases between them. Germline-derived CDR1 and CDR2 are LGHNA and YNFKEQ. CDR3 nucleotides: TGTGCCAGCAGCCAAGGAGGGGGGGCGACAGATACGCAGTATTTT. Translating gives CASSQGGGATDTQYF.

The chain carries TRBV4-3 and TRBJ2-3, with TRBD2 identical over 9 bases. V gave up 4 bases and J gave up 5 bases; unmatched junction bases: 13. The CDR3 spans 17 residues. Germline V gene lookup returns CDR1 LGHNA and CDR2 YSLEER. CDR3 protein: CASSRQLGSGSEDTQYF. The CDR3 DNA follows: TGCGCCAGCAGCCGCCAATTGGGTAGCGGGAGCGAAGATACGCAGTATTTT.

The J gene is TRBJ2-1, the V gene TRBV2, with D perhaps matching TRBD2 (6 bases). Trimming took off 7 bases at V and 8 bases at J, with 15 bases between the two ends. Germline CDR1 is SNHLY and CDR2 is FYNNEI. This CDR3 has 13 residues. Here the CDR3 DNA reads TGTGCCAGCAAGGTACTAGCCCTGGATGAGCAGTTCTTC. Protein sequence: CASKVLALDEQFF. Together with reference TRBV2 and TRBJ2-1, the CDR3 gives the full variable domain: EPEVTQTPSHQVTQMGQEVILRCVPISNHLYFYWYRQILGQKVEFLVSFYNNEISEKSEIFDDQFSVERPDGSNFTLKIRSTKLEDSAMYFCASKVLALDEQFFGPGTRLTVL.

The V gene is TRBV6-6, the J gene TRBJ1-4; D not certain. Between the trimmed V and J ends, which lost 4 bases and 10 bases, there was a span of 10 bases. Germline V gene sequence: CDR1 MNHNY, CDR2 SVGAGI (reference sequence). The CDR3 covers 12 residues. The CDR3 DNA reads TGTGCCAGCAGTTCGTCGGAGCGAAAACTGTTTTTT. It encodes CASSSSERKLFF.